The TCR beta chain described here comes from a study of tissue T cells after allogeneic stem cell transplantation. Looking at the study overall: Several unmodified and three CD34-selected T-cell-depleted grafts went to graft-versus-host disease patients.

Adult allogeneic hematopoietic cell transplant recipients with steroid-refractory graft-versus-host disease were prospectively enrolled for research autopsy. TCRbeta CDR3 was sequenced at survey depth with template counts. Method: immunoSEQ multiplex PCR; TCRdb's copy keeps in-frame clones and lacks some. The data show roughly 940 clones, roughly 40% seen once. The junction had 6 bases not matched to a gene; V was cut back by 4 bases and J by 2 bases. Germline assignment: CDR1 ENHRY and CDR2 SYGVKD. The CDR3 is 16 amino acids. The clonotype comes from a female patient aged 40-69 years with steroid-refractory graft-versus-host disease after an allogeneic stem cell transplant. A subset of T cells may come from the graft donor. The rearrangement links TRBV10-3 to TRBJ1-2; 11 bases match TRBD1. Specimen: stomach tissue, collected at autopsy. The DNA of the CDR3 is TGTGCCATCAGTGCGCTTAGGGACAGGGGGAACTATGGCTACACCTTC. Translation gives CAISALRDRGNYGYTF.